This T cell receptor beta chain was sequenced in a study of cytomegalovirus exposure and HLA in healthy donors. Produced via immunoSEQ multiplex PCR; TCRdb's table is partial and in-frame only. This sample carries a few hundred thousand clones, around 88% of them seen once, and the ten largest clones take 2.9%. Trimming removed 1 base from V and 3 bases from J; junction bases left unmatched: 7. CDR1 MDHEN and CDR2 SYDVKM come from the germline V gene. The CDR3 spans 16 residues. This chain links TRBV28 with TRBJ2-7; 9 bases are a match to TRBD1. This receptor was identified in a young woman in good health and CMV-seronegative. The specimen sequenced was PBMCs. The CDR3 nucleotides are TGTGCCAGCAGTTTATCTACGGGACAGGGATTCTACGAGCAGTACTTC. Translating gives CASSLSTGQGFYEQYF.